What follows describes a single T cell receptor (beta chain). The antigen remains unidentified. A clone one base away is much larger, so this may be a read error. This sample's RNA came from whole unsorted tissue. Between August and November 2014, newly diagnosed, chemotherapy-naive lung cancer patients underwent thoracic surgery in China. The data derive from a study of tumor and adjacent non-tumor tissue in lung cancer. Whole-study findings and limits: Significantly higher TCR diversity was found in tumor than normal lung.

Three rounds of nested PCR, following a modified ARM-PCR protocol, produced the TCRbeta library. TCRdb ran MiXCR on the multiplex PCR reads and lists one entry per CDR3 protein. The sample carries 100,000 to 150,000 distinct CDR3 sequences, 66% recorded once. The sequence was collected from a man aged 25-45 years with non-small cell lung cancer. The sample taken for sequencing was lung tumor tissue.

CDR3 sequence: CSARGEDTRYF. Written as DNA, the CDR3 is TGCAGTGCCAGAGGGGAGGATACGCGGTATTTT. The chain joins TRBV20-1 to TRBJ2-3; TRBD2 might be the D (6 bases). This CDR3 is 11 amino acids long. Germline values: CDR1 DFQATT, CDR2 SNEGSKA (reference sequence).